A selection of T cell receptor beta chains follows, all from one sample in a study of cytomegalovirus exposure and HLA in healthy donors. Using immunoSEQ multiplex PCR, the repertoire was profiled, and TCRdb retains in-frame clones only, with some absent. The top ten clones hold about 3.8% of a sample with 100,000 or so clones, 85% of them seen once. The sample consisted of PBMCs. These receptors came from a man aged 30-40 years in good health and CMV-seronegative. The CDR3 runs from the conserved cysteine through the conserved F or W. A D gene is named only where the DNA matches it firmly. Clone size is stated in some rows and not others, as once, few, many or a class when expanded.

V gene	J gene	CDR3 length	clone size	D gene	CDR3 DNA	CDR3 protein
TRBV27	TRBJ2-7	16	-	TRBD2	TGTGCCAGCAGTGGGCTAGCGGGGTTTAACTCCTACGAGCAGTACTTC	CASSGLAGFNSYEQYF
TRBV28	TRBJ2-2	15	-	TRBD2	TGTGCCAGTGTCGGTCTAGCGGGTAACACCGGGGAGCTGTTTTTT	CASVGLAGNTGELFF
TRBV4-2	TRBJ1-6	13	once	-	TGTGCCAGCAGCCAACGTGTGGCTTCACCCCTCCACTTT	CASSQRVASPLHF
TRBV5-1	TRBJ2-5	14	-	-	TGCGCCAGCAACGGACAGTCAGGTTGGGAGACCCAGTACTTC	CASNGQSGWETQYF
TRBV27	TRBJ1-1	16	-	TRBD1	TGTGCCAGTAGGCGACAGGGGCCGCTTGGGACCACTGAAGCTTTCTTT	CASRRQGPLGTTEAFF
TRBV30	TRBJ1-6	16	-	-	TGTGCCTGGAGTGTAGGCCCGCGGCGGTATAATTCACCCCTCCACTTT	CAWSVGPRRYNSPLHF
TRBV7-9	TRBJ2-7	13	-	-	TGTGCCGGCGACCAGGGAAACTCCTACGAGCAGTACTTC	CAGDQGNSYEQYF
TRBV4-1	TRBJ1-6	15	-	-	TGCGCCAGCAGCCAAGTTATTCAGGATAATTCACCCCTCCACTTT	CASSQVIQDNSPLHF
TRBV7-3	TRBJ2-1	15	-	TRBD2	TGTGCCAGCAGCCTCAGCGGGGGGGCCGGCAATGAGCAGTTCTTC	CASSLSGGAGNEQFF
TRBV5-1	TRBJ1-1	15	-	-	TGCGCCAGCAGGTCCGGGCAGGGGAGTAACACTGAAGCTTTCTTT	CASRSGQGSNTEAFF
TRBV5-1	TRBJ1-5	10	-	-	TGCGCCAGCACCACACAGCCCCAGCATTTT	CASTTQPQHF
TRBV14	TRBJ2-7	16	-	TRBD1	TGTGCCAGCAGCCGGAACCGGGACAGGGGAACCTACGAGCAGTACTTC	CASSRNRDRGTYEQYF
TRBV6-1	TRBJ1-6	14	few	-	TGTGCCAGCAGTGTGCCAGGGAAGAATTCACCCCTCCACTTT	CASSVPGKNSPLHF
TRBV5-6	TRBJ1-2	13	-	TRBD1	TGTGCCAGCAGCTTGCCAGGGGGCTATGGCTACACCTTC	CASSLPGGYGYTF
TRBV5-1	TRBJ2-7	14	-	-	TGCGCCAGCAGCATATCCGGGACACCCTACGAGCAGTACTTC	CASSISGTPYEQYF
TRBV5-1	TRBJ1-4	14	-	TRBD1	TGCGCCAGCAGGTTAGGGGGCACTAATGAAAAACTGTTTTTT	CASRLGGTNEKLFF
TRBV6-1	TRBJ2-7	13	-	TRBD1	TGTGCCAGCAGTGTCGACAGGGGGTTCGAGCAGTACTTC	CASSVDRGFEQYF
TRBV7-8	TRBJ2-7	15	-	TRBD2	TGTGCCAGCAGCTTACAGAGCGGGGCCCCCTACGAGCAGTACTTC	CASSLQSGAPYEQYF
TRBV28	TRBJ1-2	12	few	TRBD1	TGTGCCAGCATTCAGGGGGAGGATGGCTACACCTTC	CASIQGEDGYTF
TRBV28	TRBJ1-5	13	-	TRBD1	TGTGCCAACTCCGGGACAGGGAGGGGGCCCCAGCATTTT	CANSGTGRGPQHF
TRBV15	TRBJ2-7	15	-	-	TGTGCCACCAGCAGAGATGTTAGGGGATCCTACGAGCAGTACTTC	CATSRDVRGSYEQYF
TRBV6-5	TRBJ1-2	13	once	-	TGTGCCTGCGGCCCGAGGCCAAACTATGGCTACACCTTC	CACGPRPNYGYTF
TRBV2	TRBJ2-2	15	-	TRBD2	TGTGCCAGCAGGGGACTAGCGGGGAACACCGGGGAGCTGTTTTTT	CASRGLAGNTGELFF
TRBV14	TRBJ2-4	16	-	TRBD1	TGTGCCAGCAGCCGTCTTGGACAGGGGTACGAAAACATTCAGTACTTC	CASSRLGQGYENIQYF
TRBV7-3	TRBJ1-1	14	-	-	TGTGCCAGCAGCCTAACCGGCACGGGTACTGAAGCTTTCTTT	CASSLTGTGTEAFF
TRBV5-1	TRBJ2-1	15	-	-	TGCGCCAGCAGTGGCCCCAGCGCCGGGGTCGATGAGCAGTTCTTC	CASSGPSAGVDEQFF
TRBV6-6	TRBJ2-7	12	-	TRBD1	TGTGCCAGCAACCCACAGGGGGGCGAGCAGTACTTC	CASNPQGGEQYF
TRBV5-6	TRBJ1-5	14	once	TRBD1	TGTGCCAGCAGCTTCGGACAGGGCCATCAGCCCCAGCATTTT	CASSFGQGHQPQHF
TRBV30	TRBJ2-2	16	once	-	TGTGCCTGGAAAGCTGGCAGGTTATCGAACACCGGGGAGCTGTTTTTT	CAWKAGRLSNTGELFF
TRBV14	TRBJ2-6	15	-	-	TGTGCCAGCAGCCAATTGAGCCCCGGGGCCAACGTCCTGACTTTC	CASSQLSPGANVLTF
TRBV5-5	TRBJ2-7	15	once	-	TGTGCCAGCAGCGCACGGCCAGGAAATTACTACGAGCAGTACTTC	CASSARPGNYYEQYF
TRBV7-7	TRBJ1-4	16	-	TRBD1	TGTGCTAGCAGCTTGACAGGGGTGGCAACTAATGAAAAACTGTTTTTT	CASSLTGVATNEKLFF
TRBV15	TRBJ2-5	14	-	-	TGTGCCACCAGCAGAGCCTTGGGGGGAGCGACCCAGTACTTC	CATSRALGGATQYF
TRBV7-6	TRBJ2-7	13	-	-	TGTGCCAGCAGCCTAACGGACTCGGGGGAGCAGTACTTC	CASSLTDSGEQYF
TRBV7-2	TRBJ1-2	15	-	-	TGTGCCAGCAGCTTACACCCGGGAGGGGGAAATGGCTACACCTTC	CASSLHPGGGNGYTF
TRBV30	TRBJ2-3	12	few	-	TGTGCCTGGAGTGAGAAACCTAATACGCAGTATTTT	CAWSEKPNTQYF
TRBV18	TRBJ2-3	16	-	-	TGTGCCAGCTCACTTATGACGGGGGGCGGCGCAGATACGCAGTATTTT	CASSLMTGGGADTQYF
TRBV5-4	TRBJ2-5	16	-	TRBD2	TGTGCCAGCAGCTTGGCCGGTGCGGGGGGAAGAGAGACCCAGTACTTC	CASSLAGAGGRETQYF
TRBV4-1	TRBJ2-3	18	-	TRBD2	TGCGCCAGCAGCCATTCAAGCCGACTAGCGGGGGGGCCCGATACGCAGTATTTT	CASSHSSRLAGGPDTQYF
TRBV7-8	TRBJ2-5	13	-	-	TGTGCCAGCAGCCTGAGGCCGGAGGGGACCCAGTACTTC	CASSLRPEGTQYF
TRBV9	TRBJ2-3	15	-	-	TGTGCCAGCAGCGCTATGTCTGGGGGCAGAGATACGCAGTATTTT	CASSAMSGGRDTQYF
TRBV5-1	TRBJ2-3	18	-	TRBD1	TGCGCCAGCAGGGACAGGGGGCTTGAAAGGGAGCGGGCCCATACGCAGTATTTT	CASRDRGLERERAHTQYF
TRBV5-8	TRBJ2-3	15	-	-	TGTGCCAGCAGCTTGCAGGGGTGGGGCACAGATACGCAGTATTTT	CASSLQGWGTDTQYF
TRBV28	TRBJ1-5	14	-	-	TGTGCCAGCAGGTCACGGTGGGCGAGTCAGCCCCAGCATTTT	CASRSRWASQPQHF
TRBV28	TRBJ1-1	11	-	-	TGTGCCAGCAGTTCTGACACTGAAGCTTTCTTT	CASSSDTEAFF
TRBV9	TRBJ1-2	16	-	TRBD1	TGTGCCAGCAGCCCAAAGCAGGGGGTACCGTTCTTGGGCTACACCTTC	CASSPKQGVPFLGYTF
TRBV27	TRBJ2-1	15	-	-	TGTGCCAGCACCAGACTAGGACCTCTCGACAATGAGCAGTTCTTC	CASTRLGPLDNEQFF
TRBV19	TRBJ2-1	17	-	-	TGTGCCAGTAGCTTCGGCAGTGAAGGGACAAATTACAATGAGCAGTTCTTC	CASSFGSEGTNYNEQFF
TRBV28	TRBJ2-7	15	-	-	TGTGCCAGCAGCCCCTGGAGGGCGGAAACCTACGAGCAGTACTTC	CASSPWRAETYEQYF
TRBV5-1	TRBJ1-1	14	few	-	TGCGCCAGCAGCTCCCGGACAAGGAGCACTGAAGCTTTCTTT	CASSSRTRSTEAFF
TRBV5-1	TRBJ1-1	16	once	TRBD1	TGCGCCAGCACCGCGGGACAGGGAAGGGTGAACACTGAAGCTTTCTTT	CASTAGQGRVNTEAFF
TRBV10-3	TRBJ1-1	14	-	TRBD1	TGTGCCATCACCTTAAGACAGGGCCACACTGAAGCTTTCTTT	CAITLRQGHTEAFF